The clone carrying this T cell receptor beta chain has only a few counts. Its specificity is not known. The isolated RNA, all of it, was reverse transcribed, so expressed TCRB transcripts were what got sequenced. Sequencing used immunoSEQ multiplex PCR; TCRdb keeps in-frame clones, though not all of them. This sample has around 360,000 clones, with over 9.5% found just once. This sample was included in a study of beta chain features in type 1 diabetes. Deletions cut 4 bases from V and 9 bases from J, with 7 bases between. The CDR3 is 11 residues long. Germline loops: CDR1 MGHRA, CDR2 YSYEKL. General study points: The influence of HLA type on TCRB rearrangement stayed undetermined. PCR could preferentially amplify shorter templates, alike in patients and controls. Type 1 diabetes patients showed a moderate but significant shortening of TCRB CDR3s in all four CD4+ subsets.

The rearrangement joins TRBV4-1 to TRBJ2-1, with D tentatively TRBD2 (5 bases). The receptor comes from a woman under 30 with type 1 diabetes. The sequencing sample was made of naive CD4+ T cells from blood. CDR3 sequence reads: CASSRAGEQFF. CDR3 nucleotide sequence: TGCGCCAGCAGCCGCGCGGGTGAGCAGTTCTTC.